This T cell receptor (beta chain) came from a study of Ad26.COV2.S vaccination and SARS-CoV-2 variants. Study conclusions and caveats: From the TCR breadth and depth analyses, total T cell responses may have been underestimated. Reports say spike-specific CD8+ and CD4+ T cell responses covered substantial breadth after vaccination.

Treatment denoted: about 20 received Ad26.COV2.S at low or high dose, single or two shots; several received placebo; per-sample allocation not given. Each sample was drawn 63 days after the first injection (of vaccine or placebo). The donor's status was that of an adult aged 18-55 years in Boston. TCRdb's table, derived via immunoSEQ multiplex PCR, lists solely in-frame clones and lacks some. The sample lists hundreds of thousands of clones, roughly 86% seen once, with over 2.5% in the top ten. As regards this clone: What it binds is unknown.

Germline lookup yields CDR1 MGHDK and CDR2 SYGVNS. V was pared by 3 bases and J by 3 bases, with 7 bases between. The CDR3 extends over 13 amino acids. The chain carries TRBV25-1 and TRBJ2-3; D gene unclear. The receptor's source is a person aged 18-65 years who received the Ad26.COV2.S COVID-19 vaccine or a placebo. Here the sequenced sample was peripheral blood, taken in a trial of Ad26.COV2.S vaccine versus placebo. The CDR3 DNA follows: TGTGCCAGCAGTGATTTACAGACAGATACGCAGTATTTT. Its translation: CASSDLQTDTQYF.